The rows below give T cell receptor beta chains drawn from one sample of a study of blood T cell repertoires in COVID-19. Sequencing used immunoSEQ multiplex PCR; TCRdb keeps in-frame clones, though not all of them. Of about 270,000 clones listed, approximately 87% are singletons. Sequenced sample: peripheral blood. The receptors were gathered from a woman aged 30 to 39 with COVID-19, enrolled during active disease. Both conserved end residues are part of each CDR3.

j_gene: TRBJ1-2
v_gene: TRBV19
CDR3aa: CASSIAVNYGYTF

j_gene: TRBJ2-7
v_gene: TRBV15
CDR3aa: CATSSWFLDSTSYEQYF

j_gene: TRBJ1-2
v_gene: TRBV7-2
CDR3aa: CASSLPGQEFYGYTF

j_gene: TRBJ2-1
v_gene: TRBV28
CDR3aa: CASSLADYNEQFF

j_gene: TRBJ2-5
v_gene: TRBV9
CDR3aa: CASSPGTGYLETQYF

j_gene: TRBJ2-5
v_gene: TRBV7-8
CDR3aa: CASSSREGGARETQYF

j_gene: TRBJ1-1
v_gene: TRBV5-1
CDR3aa: CASQRGGDTEAFF

j_gene: TRBJ2-5
v_gene: TRBV27
CDR3aa: CASSSSGGHQETQYF

j_gene: TRBJ2-5
v_gene: TRBV14
CDR3aa: CASSQAWGRQETQYF

j_gene: TRBJ2-5
v_gene: TRBV10-1
CDR3aa: CASSRLPTEETQYF

j_gene: TRBJ1-2
v_gene: TRBV14
CDR3aa: CASSTGTYGYTF

j_gene: TRBJ2-7
v_gene: TRBV19
CDR3aa: CASSSWTSGGDSYEQYF

j_gene: TRBJ2-7
v_gene: TRBV6-2/TRBV6-3
CDR3aa: CASSDGQGAYEQYF

j_gene: TRBJ2-3
v_gene: TRBV2
CDR3aa: CASSPPTGSDTQYF

j_gene: TRBJ2-3
v_gene: TRBV9
CDR3aa: CASSVGAGVSTDTQYF

j_gene: TRBJ1-1
v_gene: TRBV6-5
CDR3aa: CASSKTGIGTEAFF

j_gene: TRBJ2-7
v_gene: TRBV19
CDR3aa: CASTPGQGVGYEQYF

j_gene: TRBJ1-1
v_gene: TRBV5-4
CDR3aa: CASSLNRRQGTEAFF

j_gene: TRBJ2-6
v_gene: TRBV14
CDR3aa: CATSDRASSSSGANVLTF

j_gene: TRBJ1-1
v_gene: TRBV6-1
CDR3aa: CASSEDRGIVGTEAFF

j_gene: TRBJ2-5
v_gene: TRBV6-5
CDR3aa: CASSSLTRYQETQYF

j_gene: TRBJ2-7
v_gene: TRBV27
CDR3aa: CASSFSRGSYEQYF

j_gene: TRBJ2-7
v_gene: TRBV5-1
CDR3aa: CASSLGGLAIIYEQYF

j_gene: TRBJ1-4
v_gene: TRBV18
CDR3aa: CASSPAGEKLFF

j_gene: TRBJ1-2
v_gene: TRBV7-8
CDR3aa: CASSSGRYGYTF

j_gene: TRBJ1-6
v_gene: TRBV18
CDR3aa: CASSPFGSSYNSPLHF

j_gene: TRBJ2-7
v_gene: TRBV3-1/TRBV3-2
CDR3aa: CASSKVLTGPSYEQYF

j_gene: TRBJ2-1
v_gene: TRBV4-1
CDR3aa: CASSQEGSGYNEQFF

j_gene: TRBJ1-6
v_gene: TRBV6-2/TRBV6-3
CDR3aa: CASSYRVGQASSYNSPLHF

j_gene: TRBJ1-6
v_gene: TRBV5-1
CDR3aa: CASSLDRANNSPLHF

j_gene: TRBJ1-4
v_gene: TRBV2
CDR3aa: CASKAGDLTNEKLFF

j_gene: TRBJ2-5
v_gene: TRBV5-1
CDR3aa: CASSDFGLDLETQYF

j_gene: TRBJ2-7
v_gene: TRBV28
CDR3aa: CASSSPQWEQYF

j_gene: TRBJ1-1
v_gene: TRBV29-1
CDR3aa: CSVEGQNMNTEAFF

j_gene: TRBJ1-2
v_gene: TRBV3-1/TRBV3-2
CDR3aa: CASSQDHRGGRYGYTF

j_gene: TRBJ2-5
v_gene: TRBV5-4
CDR3aa: CASSLQGAKETQYF

j_gene: TRBJ1-5
v_gene: TRBV6-5
CDR3aa: CASSYSRRAGQPQHF

j_gene: TRBJ2-5
v_gene: TRBV5-1
CDR3aa: CASSFLGQGAPETQYF

j_gene: TRBJ2-7
v_gene: TRBV6-5
CDR3aa: CASSSLSGGSYEQYF

j_gene: TRBJ2-7
v_gene: TRBV7-9
CDR3aa: CASSVGGTQVHEQYF

j_gene: TRBJ2-2
v_gene: TRBV7-9
CDR3aa: CASSSSWDSLTGELFF

j_gene: TRBJ2-1
v_gene: TRBV27
CDR3aa: CASSSSWVNEQFF

j_gene: TRBJ2-7
v_gene: TRBV19
CDR3aa: CASSIGQGAYEQYF

j_gene: TRBJ1-1
v_gene: TRBV12-3/TRBV12-4
CDR3aa: CASSYSGNTEAFF

j_gene: TRBJ1-5
v_gene: TRBV7-8
CDR3aa: CASSLFGTGDQPQHF

j_gene: TRBJ2-1
v_gene: TRBV29-1
CDR3aa: CSVVVQGSYNEQFF

j_gene: TRBJ1-6
v_gene: TRBV5-1
CDR3aa: CASSLGGSRDYNSPLHF

j_gene: TRBJ1-4
v_gene: TRBV4-1
CDR3aa: CASSQALAGDNEKLFF

j_gene: TRBJ1-6
v_gene: TRBV3-1/TRBV3-2
CDR3aa: CASSQDIRPNSPLHF

j_gene: TRBJ1-3
v_gene: TRBV11-3
CDR3aa: CASSPSGGNTIYF

j_gene: TRBJ1-3
v_gene: TRBV5-1
CDR3aa: CASSLEDGYSGNTIYF

j_gene: TRBJ1-6
v_gene: TRBV19
CDR3aa: CASSTRTGDPLHF

j_gene: TRBJ1-1
v_gene: TRBV11-2
CDR3aa: CASSLGPYHTEAFF

j_gene: TRBJ1-2
v_gene: TRBV6-5
CDR3aa: CASSYNYRGQGGYTF

j_gene: TRBJ2-6
v_gene: TRBV7-9
CDR3aa: CASSPGDRLSGANVLTF